The 30 T cell receptor beta chains reported below all come from one sample, sequenced in a study of T cell responses to AZD1222 COVID-19 vaccine. The data were produced by immunoSEQ multiplex PCR, yet TCRdb's version contains in-frame clones alone and is incomplete. The table includes more than 140,000 clones, 90% to 95% detected once. Specimen: peripheral blood, collected on day 0 of AZD1222 vaccination. These receptors came from an adult in good health.

The V gene is TRBV18, the J gene TRBJ1-5; possibly TRBD1 for D (6 bases). Germline CDR1 is KGHSH and CDR2 is LQKENI. The CDR3 contains 14 residues. The V end lost 4 bases, the J end lost 5 bases, and 12 bases lay between the germline ends. CDR3 loop: CASSLGGADQPQHF. The CDR3 nucleotides read TGTGCCAGCTCACTAGGGGGGGCAGATCAGCCCCAGCATTTT.

This clone appeared a single time. This sequence joins TRBV19 and TRBJ2-2, with 12 positions matching TRBD2. The junction had 1 base not matched to a gene; V was cut back by 8 bases and J by 3 bases. Germline CDR1 and CDR2: LNHDA and SQIVND (reference sequence). This CDR3 is 14 amino acids long. The CDR3 reads CASRLAGDTGELFF. The CDR3 coding sequence is TGTGCCAGTCGACTAGCGGGAGACACCGGGGAGCTGTTTTTT.

This chain uses TRBV27 with TRBJ2-1, with unresolved D. Germline CDR1 and CDR2: MNHEY and SMNVEV (reference sequence). CDR3 length equals 13 residues. V lost 5 bases and J lost 9, with 14 bases in between. For the CDR3, the DNA is TGTGCCAGCAGTCGAACACAAATGACTGAGCAGTTCTTC. Its protein product is CASSRTQMTEQFF.

CDR3 DNA: TGTGCCAGCAGCCAAGGGAACCATTACAATGAGCAGTTCTTC. Translation gives CASSQGNHYNEQFF. The chain links TRBV3-1 (or the pseudogene TRBV3-2) to TRBJ2-1, with D hard to call. This CDR3 comprises 14 residues. V lost 1 base, J lost 4 bases, and 8 bases lay in between. Germline V gene data show CDR1 as LGHDT and CDR2 as YNNKEL (reference sequence).

V usage is TRBV27 and J usage is TRBJ2-2; no firm D call. Trimming took off 6 bases at V and 1 base at J, with 9 bases between the two ends. In germline, CDR1 is MNHEY, CDR2 SMNVEV (reference sequence). The CDR3 has 14 residues. The CDR3 bases are TGTGCCAGCAGCAGTCACGGGAACACCGGGGAGCTGTTTTTT. This gives the protein CASSSHGNTGELFF.

V is TRBV9 and J is TRBJ2-7; the D is unclear. V was clipped by 4 bases and J by 4 bases, with 9 bases between them. The CDR3 sequence is 12 residues long. The V gene's germline CDR1 is SGDLS and CDR2 YYNGEE. The CDR3 reads CASSPSGYEQYF. Here the CDR3 DNA reads TGTGCCAGCAGCCCCTCCGGGTACGAGCAGTACTTC.

This rearrangement joins TRBV30 to TRBJ1-2; D ambiguous. Deletions cut 4 bases from V and 0 bases from J, with 12 bases between. CDR1 and CDR2 (germline): GTSNPN, SVGIG (reference sequence). This CDR3 is 14 amino acids long. CDR3 region: CAWNIGVANYGYTF. In DNA form, the CDR3 reads TGTGCCTGGAACATCGGGGTAGCTAACTATGGCTACACCTTC.

The chain carries TRBV11-2 and TRBJ2-3, with a tentative D call TRBD1 (5 bases). The CDR3 runs to 18 residues. V was shortened by 1 base and J by 6 bases, with 23 bases between the two germline ends. Germline V gene sequence: CDR1 SGHAT, CDR2 FQNNGV. Here the CDR3 reads CASSLGSRTNAFGDTQYF. For the CDR3, the DNA is TGTGCCAGCAGCTTAGGAAGCCGGACAAACGCCTTTGGGGATACGCAGTATTTT.

The chain uses TRBV5-4 and TRBJ2-1, with no clear D. This CDR3 comprises 14 residues. Germline V gene sequence: CDR1 SGHNT, CDR2 YYREEE (reference sequence). Trimming took 2 bases from V and 3 from J, leaving 9 bases between them. The CDR3 DNA follows: TGTGCCAGCAGCTTAGGTATAAACTACAATGAGCAGTTCTTC. It codes for CASSLGINYNEQFF. The full variable domain, rest sourced from reference TRBV5-4 and TRBJ2-1, is ETGVTQSPTHLIKTRGQQVTLRCSSQSGHNTVSWYQQALGQGPQFIFQYYREEENGRGNFPPRFSGLQFPNYSSELNVNALELDDSALYLCASSLGINYNEQFFGPGTRLTVL.

The rearrangement joins TRBV4-1 to TRBJ2-3; 11 nucleotides match TRBD2. The CDR3 has 18 amino acids. V lost 1 base to trimming and J lost 3 bases; unmatched junction nucleotides: 9. Per germline, CDR1 MGHRA and CDR2 YSYEKL. The CDR3: CASSQGVSSGRWTDTQYF. CDR3 nucleotides: TGCGCCAGCAGCCAAGGGGTCTCTAGCGGGAGGTGGACAGATACGCAGTATTTT.

This chain connects TRBV28 to TRBJ2-1; 8 bases are shared with TRBD2. The germline CDR1 and CDR2 sequences are MDHEN and SYDVKM. The CDR3 consists of 16 residues. Trimming at V came to 5 bases and at J to 7 bases, leaving 13 bases not matched to a gene. The CDR3 region is CASSRGLGGVANEQFF. For the CDR3, the DNA is TGTGCCAGCAGTCGTGGGCTCGGGGGGGTGGCAAATGAGCAGTTCTTC.

V gene TRBV28 combines with J gene TRBJ2-7; 10 nucleotides line up with TRBD2. Germline V gives CDR1 MDHEN, CDR2 SYDVKM. The CDR3 extends over 18 amino acids. Unmatched junction bases numbered 17, after V lost 5 bases and J lost 4 bases. The CDR3 DNA sequence: TGTGCCAGCAGTAATCTACACGTAGCGGGGGGTCGGGCATACGAGCAGTACTTC. It codes for CASSNLHVAGGRAYEQYF.

To note about this clone: Additional DNA sequences in this sample encode the identical CDR3. The chain recombines TRBV2 with TRBJ1-5, with 8 bases matching TRBD1. Trimming took 6 bases from V and 4 from J; bases not matched to a gene: 5. The germline CDR1 and CDR2 sequences are SNHLY and FYNNEI. CDR3 length: 14 residues. CDR3: CASSGGTGNQPQHF. DNA of the CDR3: TGTGCCAGCAGCGGCGGGACAGGAAATCAGCCCCAGCATTTT.

CDR3 residues: CASSLFPGDEKLFF. The CDR3 DNA sequence: TGCGCCAGCAGCTTGTTTCCGGGGGATGAAAAACTGTTTTTT. The chain uses TRBV5-1 and TRBJ1-4; D may be TRBD1 (5 bases). The CDR3 length is 14 residues. V was trimmed by 1 base and J by 6 bases, leaving 10 bases between them. From germline, CDR1 is SGHRS and CDR2 YFSETQ.

The chain uses TRBV28 and TRBJ1-1; tentative D call: TRBD1 (6 bases). Trimming pared 5 bases from V and 4 bases from J, leaving 23 bases between. Germline values: CDR1 MDHEN, CDR2 SYDVKM. This CDR3 spans 17 amino acids. CDR3 amino acids: CASSLRLVGGAPTEAFF. CDR3 sequence (DNA): TGTGCCAGCAGTCTTAGACTCGTCGGGGGGGCTCCCACTGAAGCTTTCTTT.

This clone was counted a single time. V gene TRBV27 combines with J gene TRBJ1-1, with D perhaps matching TRBD1 (5 bases). V shed 2 bases and J shed 2 bases, with 6 bases lying between them. Per the germline V gene, CDR1 is MNHEY and CDR2 is SMNVEV (reference sequence). The CDR3 totals 13 residues. The DNA of the CDR3 is TGTGCCAGCAGTTTAAGGGGTAACACTGAAGCTTTCTTT. This sequence encodes CASSLRGNTEAFF.

This chain connects TRBV12-5 to TRBJ2-1; tentatively, D is TRBD2 (6 bases). Trimming stripped 6 bases from V and 2 bases from J, with 17 bases between. CDR1 LGHNT and CDR2 FRNRAP come from the germline V gene. This CDR3 spans 16 amino acids. This CDR3 is CASGSRGAGAYNEQFF. In nucleotides, the CDR3 is TGTGCTAGTGGCTCCCGCGGGGCGGGCGCCTACAATGAGCAGTTCTTC.

The chain joins TRBV7-9 to TRBJ2-7, with TRBD2 identical over 8 bases. V trimming: 5 bases; J trimming: 2 bases; junction bases outside the gene matches: 5. Germline assignment: CDR1 SEHNR and CDR2 FQNEAQ (reference sequence). This CDR3 is 14 amino acids long. CDR3 in DNA: TGTGCCAGCAGCCTCCGGGGGGGGCCCTACGAGCAGTACTTC. It specifies CASSLRGGPYEQYF.

This clone was observed a single time. The CDR3: CASSPIGQTQNTGELFF. The CDR3 DNA reads as TGTGCCAGCAGCCCTATAGGGCAGACTCAGAACACCGGGGAGCTGTTTTTT. The chain couples TRBV11-2 to TRBJ2-2; D is unresolved. The CDR3 is made up of 17 amino acids. Trimming pared 5 bases from V and 1 base from J, leaving 17 bases between. Per germline, CDR1 SGHAT and CDR2 FQNNGV.

The CDR3 sequence is CASSYSSAAEWGTDTQYF. CDR3 DNA sequence: TGTGCCAGCAGTTACTCGTCGGCGGCGGAATGGGGCACAGATACGCAGTATTTT. This sequence joins TRBV6-2 or TRBV6-3 and TRBJ2-3; D is unclear. The germline V and J ends were trimmed by 0 bases and 1 base, with 17 bases remaining between them. The length of the CDR3 is 18 residues. The V gene's germline CDR1 is MNHEY and CDR2 SVGEGT.

The rearrangement links TRBV27 to TRBJ2-7; no firm D call. This CDR3 comprises 11 residues. The germline V gene has CDR1 MNHEY and CDR2 SMNVEV (reference sequence). V lost 8 bases, J lost 2 bases, and 7 bases lay in between. The CDR3 protein is CASGLAYEQYF. The CDR3 DNA reads as TGTGCCAGCGGTCTGGCCTACGAGCAGTACTTC.

Only a few counts were recorded for this clone. The chain has TRBV7-2 and TRBJ1-2; D not certain. Germline V gene data show CDR1 as SGHTA and CDR2 as FQGNSA. The CDR3 contains 14 residues. V lost 5 bases, J lost 2 bases, and 12 bases lay in between. The CDR3 region is CASSLTTLNYGYTF. CDR3 nucleotides: TGTGCCAGCAGCCTAACGACCCTCAACTATGGCTACACCTTC.

The genes are TRBV4-1 and TRBJ2-7, with 7 bases fitting TRBD2. This CDR3 has 16 residues. The germline gives CDR1 MGHRA, CDR2 YSYEKL. V was pared by 6 bases and J by 6 bases, with 17 bases of the junction left unmatched. CDR3 in amino acids: CASRALGGAGNREQYF. CDR3 nucleotide sequence: TGCGCCAGCAGAGCCTTAGGCGGAGCGGGAAATCGCGAGCAGTACTTC.

The V and J genes are TRBV5-6 and TRBJ1-6, with no clear D. Germline loops: CDR1 SGHDT, CDR2 YYEEEE. The CDR3 sequence is 16 residues long. Deletions cut 4 bases from V and 7 bases from J, with 18 bases between. CDR3 sequence: CASSTAVDGENSPLHF. In DNA, the CDR3 is TGTGCCAGCAGCACCGCCGTAGACGGGGAGAATTCACCCCTCCACTTT.

V usage is TRBV27 and J usage is TRBJ2-7; TRBD1 aligns across 7 bases. This CDR3 is 13 amino acids long. The germline V gene encodes CDR1 MNHEY and CDR2 SMNVEV (reference sequence). V lost 6 bases, J lost 7 bases, and 9 bases stayed unmatched. The CDR3 region is CASSPTGVGEQYF. The CDR3 region has the DNA TGTGCCAGCAGCCCCACAGGGGTGGGAGAGCAGTACTTC.

In DNA form, the CDR3 reads TGTGCCAGCAGTTTAACGGGGCCCCACGAGCAGTACTTC. This gives the protein CASSLTGPHEQYF. The gene calls are TRBV28 and TRBJ2-7; D tentatively fits TRBD1 or TRBD2 (5 bases each). The V end lost 2 bases, the J end lost 5 bases, and 10 bases lay between the germline ends. From germline, CDR1 is MDHEN and CDR2 SYDVKM. The length of the CDR3 is 13 residues. Complete variable domain (other parts from reference TRBV28 and TRBJ2-7): DVKVTQSSRYLVKRTGEKVFLECVQDMDHENMFWYRQDPGLGLRLIYFSYDVKMKEKGDIPEGYSVSREKKERFSLILESASTNQTSMYLCASSLTGPHEQYFGPGTRLTVT.

This clone has a single count. The chain uses TRBV27 and TRBJ2-7, with 9 positions matching TRBD1. CDR1 is MNHEY and CDR2 is SMNVEV in the germline V gene (reference sequence). There are 16 residues in the CDR3. Trimming cost V 1 base and J 3 bases; bases outside gene matches: 7. CDR3 region: CASSLFFGTGLYEQYF. The CDR3 DNA is TGTGCCAGCAGTTTATTCTTCGGGACAGGGCTCTACGAGCAGTACTTC.

This chain uses TRBV28 with TRBJ1-3, with D unclear. This CDR3 region has 11 residues. Trimming cost V 8 bases and J 9 bases, with 11 bases left between them. CDR1 MDHEN and CDR2 SYDVKM come from the germline V gene. The CDR3: CASCSGPTIYF. DNA for the CDR3: TGTGCCAGCTGCTCGGGCCCCACCATATATTTT.

This clone was counted between two and nine times. This CDR3 is also generated by other DNA sequences in the sample. Written as DNA, the CDR3 is TGTGCCAGCAGTTTAAGAGGGGCTGGAGGCTACACCTTC. Translation gives CASSLRGAGGYTF. This chain links TRBV28 with TRBJ1-2; possible D gene TRBD1, 5 bases. This CDR3 comprises 13 residues. Germline assignment: CDR1 MDHEN and CDR2 SYDVKM. The germline V and J ends were trimmed by 2 bases and 8 bases, with 12 bases remaining between them.

This chain joins TRBV18 and TRBJ2-2, with TRBD1 as a possible D gene (5 bases). This CDR3 comprises 12 residues. V dropped 6 bases and J dropped 5 bases, with 7 bases sitting between them. Germline V gene lookup returns CDR1 KGHSH and CDR2 LQKENI. The CDR3 loop is CASSDSTGELFF. CDR3 coding DNA: TGTGCCAGCTCCGACAGTACCGGGGAGCTGTTTTTT.